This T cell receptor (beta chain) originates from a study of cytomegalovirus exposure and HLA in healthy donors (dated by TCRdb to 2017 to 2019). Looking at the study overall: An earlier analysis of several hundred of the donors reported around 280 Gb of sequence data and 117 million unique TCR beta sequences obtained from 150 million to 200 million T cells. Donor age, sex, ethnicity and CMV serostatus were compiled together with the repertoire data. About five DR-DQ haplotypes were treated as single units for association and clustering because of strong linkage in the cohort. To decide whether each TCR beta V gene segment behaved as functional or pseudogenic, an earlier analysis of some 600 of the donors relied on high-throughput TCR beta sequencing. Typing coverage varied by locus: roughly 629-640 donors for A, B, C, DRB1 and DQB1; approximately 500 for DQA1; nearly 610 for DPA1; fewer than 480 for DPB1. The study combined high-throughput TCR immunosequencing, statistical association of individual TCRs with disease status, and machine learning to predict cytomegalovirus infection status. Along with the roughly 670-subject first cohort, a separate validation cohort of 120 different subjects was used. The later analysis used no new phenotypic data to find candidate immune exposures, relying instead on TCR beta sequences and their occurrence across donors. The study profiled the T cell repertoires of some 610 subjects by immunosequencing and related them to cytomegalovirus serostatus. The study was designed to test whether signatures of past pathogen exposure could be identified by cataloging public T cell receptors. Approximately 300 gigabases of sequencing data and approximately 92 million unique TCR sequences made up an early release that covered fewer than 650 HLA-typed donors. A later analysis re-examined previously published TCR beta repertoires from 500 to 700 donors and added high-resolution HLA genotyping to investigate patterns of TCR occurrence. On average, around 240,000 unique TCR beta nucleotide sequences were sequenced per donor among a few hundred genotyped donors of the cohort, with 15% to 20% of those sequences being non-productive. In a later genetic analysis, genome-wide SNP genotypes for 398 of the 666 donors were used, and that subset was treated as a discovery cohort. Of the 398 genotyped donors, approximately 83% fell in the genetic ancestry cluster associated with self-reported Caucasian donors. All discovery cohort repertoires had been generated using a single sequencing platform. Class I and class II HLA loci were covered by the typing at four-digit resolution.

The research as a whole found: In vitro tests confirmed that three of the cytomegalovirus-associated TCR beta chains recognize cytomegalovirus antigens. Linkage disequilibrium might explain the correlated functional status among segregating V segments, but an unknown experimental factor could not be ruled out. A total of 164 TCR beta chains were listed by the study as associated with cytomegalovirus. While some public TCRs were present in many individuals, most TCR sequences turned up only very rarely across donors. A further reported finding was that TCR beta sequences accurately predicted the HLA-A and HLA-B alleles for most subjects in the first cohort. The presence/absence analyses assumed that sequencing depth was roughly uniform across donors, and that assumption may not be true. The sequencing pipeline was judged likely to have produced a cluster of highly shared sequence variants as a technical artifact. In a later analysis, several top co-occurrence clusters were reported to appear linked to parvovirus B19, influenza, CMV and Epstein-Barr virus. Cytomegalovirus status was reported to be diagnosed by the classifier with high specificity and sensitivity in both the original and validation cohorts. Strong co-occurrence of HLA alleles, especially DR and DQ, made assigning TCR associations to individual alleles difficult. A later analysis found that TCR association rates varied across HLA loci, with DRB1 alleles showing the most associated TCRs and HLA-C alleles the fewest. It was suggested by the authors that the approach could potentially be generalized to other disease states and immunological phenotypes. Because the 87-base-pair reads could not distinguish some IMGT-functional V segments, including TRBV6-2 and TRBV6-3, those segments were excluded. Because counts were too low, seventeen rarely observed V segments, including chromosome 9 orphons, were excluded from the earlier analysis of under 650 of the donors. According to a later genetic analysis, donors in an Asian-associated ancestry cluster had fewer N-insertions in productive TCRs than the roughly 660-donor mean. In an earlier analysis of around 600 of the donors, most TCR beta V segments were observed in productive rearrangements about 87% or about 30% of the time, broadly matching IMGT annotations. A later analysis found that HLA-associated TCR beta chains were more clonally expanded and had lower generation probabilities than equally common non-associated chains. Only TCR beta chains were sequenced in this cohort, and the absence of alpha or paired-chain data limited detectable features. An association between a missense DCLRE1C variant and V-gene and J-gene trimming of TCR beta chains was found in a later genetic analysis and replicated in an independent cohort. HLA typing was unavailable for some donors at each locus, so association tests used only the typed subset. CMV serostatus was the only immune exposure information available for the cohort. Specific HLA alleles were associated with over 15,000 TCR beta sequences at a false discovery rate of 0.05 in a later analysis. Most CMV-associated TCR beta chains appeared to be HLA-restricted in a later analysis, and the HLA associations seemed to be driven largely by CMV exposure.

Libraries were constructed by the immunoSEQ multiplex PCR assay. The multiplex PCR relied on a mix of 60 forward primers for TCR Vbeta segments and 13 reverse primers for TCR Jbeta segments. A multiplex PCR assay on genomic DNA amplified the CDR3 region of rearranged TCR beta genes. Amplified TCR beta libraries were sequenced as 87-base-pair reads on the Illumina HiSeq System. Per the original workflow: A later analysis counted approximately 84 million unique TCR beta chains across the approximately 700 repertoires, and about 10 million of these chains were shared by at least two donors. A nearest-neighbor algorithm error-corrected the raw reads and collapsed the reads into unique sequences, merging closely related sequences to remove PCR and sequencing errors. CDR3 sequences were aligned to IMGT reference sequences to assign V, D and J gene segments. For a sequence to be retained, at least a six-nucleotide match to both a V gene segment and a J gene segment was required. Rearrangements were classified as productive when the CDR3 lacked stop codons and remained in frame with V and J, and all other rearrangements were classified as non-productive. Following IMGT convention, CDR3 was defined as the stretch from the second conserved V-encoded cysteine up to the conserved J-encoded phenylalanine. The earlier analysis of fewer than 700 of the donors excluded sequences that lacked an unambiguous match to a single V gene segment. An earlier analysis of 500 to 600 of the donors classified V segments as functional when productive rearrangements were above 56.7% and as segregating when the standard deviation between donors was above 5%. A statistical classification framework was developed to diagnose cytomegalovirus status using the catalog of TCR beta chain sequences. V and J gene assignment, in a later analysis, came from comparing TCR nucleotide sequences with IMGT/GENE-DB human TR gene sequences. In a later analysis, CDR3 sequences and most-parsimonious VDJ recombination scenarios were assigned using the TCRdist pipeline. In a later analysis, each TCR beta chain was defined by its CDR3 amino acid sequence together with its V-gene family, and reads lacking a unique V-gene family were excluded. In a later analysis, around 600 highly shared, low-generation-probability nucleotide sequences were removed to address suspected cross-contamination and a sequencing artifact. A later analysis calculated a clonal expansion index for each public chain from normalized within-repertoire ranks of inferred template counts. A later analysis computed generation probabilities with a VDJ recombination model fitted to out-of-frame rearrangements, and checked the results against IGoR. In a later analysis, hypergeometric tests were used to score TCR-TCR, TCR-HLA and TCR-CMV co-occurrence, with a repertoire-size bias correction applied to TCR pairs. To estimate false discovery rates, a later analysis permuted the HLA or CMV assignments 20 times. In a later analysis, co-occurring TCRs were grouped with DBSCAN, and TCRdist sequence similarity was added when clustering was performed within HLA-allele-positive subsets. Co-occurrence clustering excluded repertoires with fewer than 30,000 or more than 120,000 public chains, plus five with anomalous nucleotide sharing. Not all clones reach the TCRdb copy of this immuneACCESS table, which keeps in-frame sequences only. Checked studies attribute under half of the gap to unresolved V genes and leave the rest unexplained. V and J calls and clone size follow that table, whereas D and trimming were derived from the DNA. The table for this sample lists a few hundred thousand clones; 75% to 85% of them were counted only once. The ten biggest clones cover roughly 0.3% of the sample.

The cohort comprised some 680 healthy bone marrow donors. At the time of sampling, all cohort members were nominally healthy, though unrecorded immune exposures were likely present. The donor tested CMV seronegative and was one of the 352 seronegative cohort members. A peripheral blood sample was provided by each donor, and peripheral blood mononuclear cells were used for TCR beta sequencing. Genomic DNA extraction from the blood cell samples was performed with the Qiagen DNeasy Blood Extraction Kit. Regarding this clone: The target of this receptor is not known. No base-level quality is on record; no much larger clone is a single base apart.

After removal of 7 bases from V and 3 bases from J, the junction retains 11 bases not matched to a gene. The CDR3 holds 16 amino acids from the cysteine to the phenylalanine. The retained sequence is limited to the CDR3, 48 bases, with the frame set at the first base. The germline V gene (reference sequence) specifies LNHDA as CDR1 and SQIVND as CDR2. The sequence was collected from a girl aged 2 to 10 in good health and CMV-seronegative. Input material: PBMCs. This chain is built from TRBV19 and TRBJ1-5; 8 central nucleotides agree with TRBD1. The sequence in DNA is TGTGCCAGTACCTTAAGACAGGGGTCCTTCAATCAGCCCCAGCATTTT. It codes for CASTLRQGSFNQPQHF. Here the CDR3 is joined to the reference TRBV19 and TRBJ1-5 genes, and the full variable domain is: DGGITQSPKYLFRKEGQNVTLSCEQNLNHDAMYWYRQDPGQGLRLIYYSQIVNDFQKGDIAEGYSVSREKKESFPLTVTSAQKNPTAFYLCASTLRQGSFNQPQHFGDGTRLSIL.